This entry features one T cell receptor (beta chain) sequence. As yet, its antigen is unknown. The data belong to a study of monozygotic twins with inflammatory bowel disease. CDR3 length: 15 amino acids. CDR1 and CDR2 (germline): LNHNV, YYDKDF (reference sequence). Amplification used two nested PCRs: around 15 cycles, then 9 cycles, on TCRalpha/TCRbeta cDNA. TCRdb re-called the 5' RACE reads; one entry per CDR3 protein, DNA not given. Its table lists some 450,000 distinct CDR3 sequences. Findings and caveats of the study: Treatment differences in immunosuppression may have added variability to the repertoires of patients.

This TCR came from a human donor with ulcerative colitis or Crohn's disease, or a healthy co-twin of an affected twin (not recorded which). Sequenced material: blood. The V gene is TRBV15, the J gene TRBJ2-3; the D gene TCRdb calls, TRBD2, cannot be checked with no DNA. CDR3: CATSRDSSGSDTQYF.